This is a list of T cell receptor beta chains from one sample in a study of shared clonotypes between healthy human individuals. Assay: immunoSEQ multiplex PCR; the TCRdb copy retains only in-frame clones and omits some. The sample has around 1.1 million clones, 70% to 85% seen once; the top ten hold 0.89%. The sequencing input was memory CD4+ T cells from PBMCs. These receptors came from a man aged 18 to 35 in good health. Some clones in this sample may be carry-over from other donors' samples. Each CDR3 is given with its conserved first and last residue. A D gene is named only where the DNA matches it firmly. Clone size is not always given. Where it is, it says once, few, many or a class for expanded clones.

V gene	clone size	J gene	D gene	CDR3 DNA	CDR3 protein
TRBV19	few	TRBJ2-2	TRBD2	TGTGCCAGTAGTACCTCAACTAGCGGGAGGGCCACCGGGGAGCTGTTTTTT	CASSTSTSGRATGELFF
TRBV10-3	once	TRBJ2-7	TRBD1	TGTGCCATCAGTGAGTCCAGGACAGGTGGGCTCTACGAGCAGTACTTC	CAISESRTGGLYEQYF
TRBV5-4	.	TRBJ2-3	TRBD2	TGTGCCAGCAGCTCGAGGACTAGCGGGGATACGCAGTATTTT	CASSSRTSGDTQYF
TRBV28	.	TRBJ2-7	.	TGTGCCAGCAGGTCGACGAAACCCTCCTACGAGCAGTACTTC	CASRSTKPSYEQYF
TRBV5-1	few	TRBJ1-5	.	TGCGCCAGTCGGCCGAACCCAGGGAGGCCCCAGCATTTT	CASRPNPGRPQHF
TRBV4-2	.	TRBJ1-4	.	TGTGCCAGCAGCCCGTCGGGGGCCCGTAATGAAAAACTGTTTTTT	CASSPSGARNEKLFF
TRBV28	.	TRBJ2-3	.	TGTGCCAGCAGGCCCTCTGGGCGCTCCAGAGGGGATACGCAGTATTTT	CASRPSGRSRGDTQYF
TRBV9	.	TRBJ1-1	.	TGTGCCAGCAGCGTAGTCCCGACTGTGAACACTGAAGCTTTCTTT	CASSVVPTVNTEAFF
TRBV5-6	.	TRBJ1-4	.	TGTGCCAGCAGCACCAGTCGGGTTTCTACTAATGAAAAACTGTTTTTT	CASSTSRVSTNEKLFF
TRBV5-8	many	TRBJ2-7	TRBD1	TGTGCCAGCAGTTGGAGGACAGGGTCCTACGAGCAGTACTTC	CASSWRTGSYEQYF
TRBV28	.	TRBJ1-2	TRBD1	TGTGCCAGCAGTTCCCCCGGGACAGGCTTACCCTATGGCTACACCTTC	CASSSPGTGLPYGYTF
TRBV9	.	TRBJ2-2	TRBD2	TGTGCCAGCAGCATTCGGACTAGCGGGCTCACCGGGGAGCTGTTTTTT	CASSIRTSGLTGELFF
TRBV15	.	TRBJ1-1	.	TGTGCCACCAGCAAGGACAGATTAGCGTACACTGAAGCTTTCTTT	CATSKDRLAYTEAFF
TRBV30	few	TRBJ2-3	.	TGTGCCTGGAGTGTGACAGATACGCAGTATTTT	CAWSVTDTQYF
TRBV21-1	.	TRBJ2-3	.	TGTGCCAGCAGCAAAGCAGGGGCCCGGACAGGGATATTCACAGATACGCAGTATTTT	CASSKAGARTGIFTDTQYF
TRBV19	few	TRBJ2-5	.	TGTGCCAGTAGTATGGCAGGGGTGGAGACCCAGTACTTC	CASSMAGVETQYF
TRBV5-1	.	TRBJ1-4	.	TGCGCCAGCTGTAGGGGAACCGCAACTAATGAAAAACTGTTTTTT	CASCRGTATNEKLFF
TRBV25-1	.	TRBJ2-1	TRBD2	TGTGCCAGCAGTGAACAGACTAGCGGGAGGACCAATGAGCAGTTCTTC	CASSEQTSGRTNEQFF
TRBV4-1	.	TRBJ2-7	.	TGCGCCAGCAGCCAGCCGAGACAGGGAGGCTCCTACGAGCAGTACTTC	CASSQPRQGGSYEQYF
TRBV5-1	.	TRBJ2-1	TRBD1	TGCGCCAGCAGCCCCAAAGGGGGACAGAGAATGTTGCATTACAATGAGCAGTTCTTC	CASSPKGGQRMLHYNEQFF
TRBV6-6	.	TRBJ2-5	TRBD2	TGTGCCAGCAGTTACTCGACGCTAGCGGGGGAGACCCAGTACTTC	CASSYSTLAGETQYF
TRBV28	.	TRBJ1-5	.	TGTGCCAGCCACCGGGACAATAATCAGCCCCAGCATTTT	CASHRDNNQPQHF
TRBV5-5	.	TRBJ2-2	.	TGTGCCAGCAGCCTCCTCGGCGGGTGGGTCCCCGGGGAGCTGTTTTTT	CASSLLGGWVPGELFF
TRBV19	.	TRBJ1-4	.	TGTGCCAGTAGTATAGAGGGGGTCCTGTTTTTT	CASSIEGVLFF
TRBV30	few	TRBJ1-5	.	TGTGCCTGGAGTGTAGGCAGGGGACAGCCCCAGCATTTT	CAWSVGRGQPQHF
TRBV11-3	.	TRBJ2-5	.	TGTGCCAGCAGCTTAGGGCGCGGGACAGTACAAGAGACCCAGTACTTC	CASSLGRGTVQETQYF
TRBV5-4	.	TRBJ2-4	.	TGTGCCAGCAGCTTGAGAGGGGGACTATCTAACACCATTCAGTACTTC	CASSLRGGLSNTIQYF
TRBV18	once	TRBJ2-7	TRBD1	TGTGCCAGCTCACCAGTCGGGACAGATGGCTACGAGCAGTACTTC	CASSPVGTDGYEQYF
TRBV7-7	.	TRBJ2-1	TRBD2	TGTGCCAGCAGCTTAGTAACTAGCGGGAACAATAATGAGCAGTTCTTC	CASSLVTSGNNNEQFF
TRBV9	.	TRBJ2-5	TRBD1	TGTGCCAGCAGCGCCGGGGACAGGGGCCAAGAGACCCAGTACTTC	CASSAGDRGQETQYF
TRBV5-1	few	TRBJ2-3	TRBD1	TGCGCCAGCAGCCCGACAGGGAGCGCAGATACGCAGTATTTT	CASSPTGSADTQYF
TRBV19	.	TRBJ1-5	.	TGTGCCAGTAGTATCCGGGATACTACGGGTGGGAGCAATCAGCCCCAGCATTTT	CASSIRDTTGGSNQPQHF
TRBV5-1	.	TRBJ1-1	.	TGCGCCAGCAGGGTAGGCATGAACACTGAAGCTTTCTTT	CASRVGMNTEAFF
TRBV9	.	TRBJ1-2	TRBD1	TGTGCCAGCAGCGTAGATACAGGGGTAGGATATGGCTACACCTTC	CASSVDTGVGYGYTF
TRBV18	.	TRBJ2-4	TRBD1	TGTGCCAGCTCACCACTGTCCGTGACAGGGGGCGCGGAAAACATTCAGTACTTC	CASSPLSVTGGAENIQYF
TRBV5-1	few	TRBJ1-5	TRBD1	TGCGCCAGCAGCCTTACAGGGGGCGGGAATCAGCCCCAGCATTTT	CASSLTGGGNQPQHF
TRBV7-2	.	TRBJ1-5	.	TGTGCCAGCAGCCTCTCTGTCTGGAGTCAGCCCCAGCATTTT	CASSLSVWSQPQHF
TRBV28	.	TRBJ2-2	TRBD1	TGTGCCAGCAGTGAGCCGCAGGGGGAGGGGGAGCTGTTTTTT	CASSEPQGEGELFF
TRBV18	.	TRBJ1-1	.	TGTGCCAGCTCAGAGCGGGCGAACACTGAAGCTTTCTTT	CASSERANTEAFF
TRBV5-4	.	TRBJ1-1	.	TGTGCCAGCAGCTTGCTACCGACAGTGAACACTGAAGCTTTCTTT	CASSLLPTVNTEAFF
TRBV5-1	.	TRBJ2-7	TRBD2	TGCGCCAGCACCGTAGTAGCGGGAGGGACGGGATACGAGCAGTACTTC	CASTVVAGGTGYEQYF
TRBV18	.	TRBJ2-7	TRBD2	TGTGCCAGCTCACCCTCCGGGACTAGCGGGAGAAAGCAGTACTTC	CASSPSGTSGRKQYF
TRBV28	many	TRBJ1-2	TRBD1	TGTGCCAGCAGAACTACAGGGGTCCGGTATGGCTACACCTTC	CASRTTGVRYGYTF
TRBV18	.	TRBJ1-2	.	TGTGCCAGCTCACCTCTGGGGGACTATGGCTACACCTTC	CASSPLGDYGYTF
TRBV4-1	.	TRBJ2-2	.	TGCGCCAGCAGCTGGAGCCGGCGGGGCCAGAAGGCGCGCACCGGGGAGCTGTTTTTT	CASSWSRRGQKARTGELFF
TRBV6-1	.	TRBJ1-1	TRBD1	TGTGCCAGCAACAGGGGGATTGGTGCTTTCTTT	CASNRGIGAFF
TRBV5-1	.	TRBJ1-6	TRBD1	TGCGCCAGCAGCCCGCAGGGGGGTAGGAATAATTCACCCCTCCACTTT	CASSPQGGRNNSPLHF
TRBV7-2	.	TRBJ2-5	.	TGTGCCAGCAGCTCATCTGGCGGCCAGGTGGAGACCCAGTACTTC	CASSSSGGQVETQYF